One sample yielded the 31 T cell receptor beta chains listed below, sequenced in a study of blood T cell repertoires in COVID-19. TCRdb's table, derived via immunoSEQ multiplex PCR, lists solely in-frame clones and lacks some. The table has 55,000 to 70,000 clones, over 85% seen once. The sequenced material came from peripheral blood. Source of these receptors: a human donor in a cohort sampled during active COVID-19.

The chain joins TRBV18 to TRBJ2-7; 15 bases are shared with TRBD2. Trimming took 3 bases from V and 12 from J; bases not matched to a gene: 9. CDR1 is KGHSH, CDR2 LQKENI, per germline. The CDR3 has 15 residues. CDR3 DNA sequence: TGTGCCAGCTCACCGAACCCGGGACTAGCGGGAGGTGGGTACTTC. Its protein product is CASSPNPGLAGGGYF.

The rearrangement joins TRBV6-6 to TRBJ2-2, with 7 bases identical to TRBD1. This CDR3 is 14 amino acids long. Trimming took 8 bases from V and 3 from J; bases not matched to a gene: 6. Looked up from germline, CDR1 is MNHNY and CDR2 is SVGAGI (reference sequence). The CDR3 spells CASEGQTYTGELFF. DNA for the CDR3: TGTGCCAGCGAGGGACAGACCTACACCGGGGAGCTGTTTTTT.

V gene TRBV15 combines with J gene TRBJ1-5; TRBD1 might be the D (5 bases). V lost 6 bases and J lost 5, with 14 bases in between. This CDR3 region has 14 residues. Germline V gives CDR1 LNHNV, CDR2 YYDKDF (reference sequence). CDR3 protein: CATSSTGLHQPQHF. CDR3 nucleotide sequence: TGTGCCACCAGTTCTACAGGTCTTCATCAGCCCCAGCATTTT.

This rearrangement joins TRBV9 to TRBJ1-1; perhaps TRBD1 as D (5 bases). Germline assignment: CDR1 SGDLS and CDR2 YYNGEE. V lost 4 bases and J 7 bases, leaving 20 bases between the germline ends. CDR3 length: 15 amino acids. This CDR3 reads CASSPAAGTLVEAFF. The CDR3 DNA reads TGTGCCAGCAGCCCTGCGGCAGGGACTTTAGTTGAAGCTTTCTTT.

In its sample, this clone ranks as medium-sized (0.01 to 0.1%). This sequence joins TRBV3-1 (or the pseudogene TRBV3-2) and TRBJ2-7, with D perhaps matching TRBD2 (5 bases). CDR3 length: 12 amino acids. The germline V gene has CDR1 LGHDT and CDR2 YNNKEL (reference sequence). V was trimmed by 8 bases and J by 6 bases, leaving 14 bases between them. This chain's CDR3 is CASSPTGFEQYF. The CDR3 nucleotides are TGTGCCAGCTCACCTACGGGGTTCGAGCAGTACTTC.

The chain carries TRBV11-2 and TRBJ1-5; D perhaps matches TRBD1 (5 bases). The CDR3 has 15 residues. In germline, CDR1 is SGHAT, CDR2 FQNNGV. V was shortened by 0 bases and J by 4 bases, with 10 bases between the two germline ends. The CDR3 loop is CASSLDGGQNQPQHF. CDR3 DNA sequence: TGTGCCAGCAGCTTAGACGGGGGTCAGAATCAGCCCCAGCATTTT.

The rearrangement links TRBV14 to TRBJ1-6; no firm D call. The CDR3 length is 15 residues. The ends were cut back, 3 bases at V and 6 bases at J, with 12 bases in the middle. The germline V gene encodes CDR1 SGHDN and CDR2 FVKESK. The CDR3 sequence: CASSQRAILNSPLHF. CDR3 sequence (DNA): TGTGCCAGCAGCCAGCGGGCCATTCTTAATTCACCCCTCCACTTT.

The V call is TRBV5-1, the J call TRBJ1-2; 9 bases are shared with TRBD1. Germline V gene data show CDR1 as SGHRS and CDR2 as YFSETQ. V was clipped by 3 bases and J by 7 bases; unmatched bases: 4. The CDR3 contains 13 residues. The CDR3 DNA is TGCGCCAGCAGCTGGGGACAGGGTTCTGGCTACACCTTC. This codes for CASSWGQGSGYTF.

Regarding this clone: This sample also contains other DNA sequences that code for the same CDR3. The chain couples TRBV28 to TRBJ1-1, with D hard to call. The CDR3 has 12 residues. Per the germline V gene, CDR1 is MDHEN and CDR2 is SYDVKM. Trimming cost V 5 bases and J 0 bases, with 4 bases left between them. The CDR3 spells CASSPLNTEAFF. CDR3 DNA sequence: TGTGCCAGCAGTCCTTTGAACACTGAAGCTTTCTTT.

The CDR3 coding sequence is TGTGCCAGCAGCTTAACGAGGAGCGGGAGTAGCACAGATACGCAGTATTTT. It specifies CASSLTRSGSSTDTQYF. The rearrangement uses TRBV7-2 and TRBJ2-3, with 8 bases aligning to TRBD2. The CDR3 has 17 residues. Germline CDR1 SGHTA, CDR2 FQGNSA. J gave up 0 bases and V 2 bases, and 7 bases lay outside the gene matches.

The V gene is TRBV6-5, the J gene TRBJ1-2; D unclear. Germline loops: CDR1 MNHEY, CDR2 SVGAGI. The germline V and J ends were trimmed by 6 bases and 5 bases, with 13 bases remaining between them. The CDR3 loop spans 13 amino acids. CDR3 sequence reads: CASSSGSGYGYTF. The DNA for the CDR3 is TGTGCCAGCAGCTCGGGTTCCGGTTATGGCTACACCTTC.

This clone has just one count. The V and J genes are TRBV30 and TRBJ2-7; a possible D gene is TRBD2 (6 bases). CDR1 and CDR2 from the germline V gene are GTSNPN and SVGIG (reference sequence). The germline V and J ends were trimmed by 0 bases and 5 bases, with 20 bases remaining between them. The CDR3 loop spans 16 amino acids. The CDR3 DNA is TGTGCCTGGAGTGTAAAAGGGGCGGGGTTCCGCCACGAGCAGTACTTC. It is translated as CAWSVKGAGFRHEQYF.

V and J are TRBV30 and TRBJ2-3; 8 bases align to TRBD2. J was trimmed by 0 bases and V by 4 bases; bases with no gene match: 3. Germline V gene lookup returns CDR1 GTSNPN and CDR2 SVGIG (reference sequence). The CDR3 is 14 residues long. CDR3 amino acids: CAWNPGGSTDTQYF. CDR3 nucleotides: TGTGCCTGGAACCCGGGGGGGAGCACAGATACGCAGTATTTT.

The rearrangement joins TRBV12-3 or TRBV12-4 to TRBJ2-3, with 8 bases fitting TRBD2. The V gene end was trimmed by 5 bases and the J gene end by 14 bases; junction bases not matched to a gene: 9. The CDR3 runs 12 residues. For the CDR3, the DNA is TGTGCCAGCAGTATAAGCGGGGGTCCAGTGTATTTT. Translation gives CASSISGGPVYF.

This clone turned up a few times. The V gene is TRBV7-2, the J gene TRBJ2-3, with 8 bases aligning to TRBD2. Trimming took 3 bases from V and 3 from J; bases not matched to a gene: 11. Germline lookup yields CDR1 SGHTA and CDR2 FQGNSA. The CDR3 is 17 residues long. CDR3 coding DNA: TGTGCCAGCAGCTTCCACCTTAGCGGGATGGCGACAGATACGCAGTATTTT. Translated, it gives CASSFHLSGMATDTQYF.

The sample holds a few counts of this clone. The V and J genes are TRBV5-8 and TRBJ1-5; D is perhaps TRBD1 (5 bases). This CDR3 has 16 amino acids. V lost 2 bases to trimming and J lost 2 bases, with 14 bases between them. From germline, CDR1 is SGHTS and CDR2 YDEGEE. The CDR3 DNA sequence: TGTGCCAGCAGCTTCGGGGGGTCGCTTGGCAATCAGCCCCAGCATTTT. Translating gives CASSFGGSLGNQPQHF.

This clone has more than one count but fewer than ten. The chain couples TRBV7-3 to TRBJ2-2; 8 bases are a match to TRBD2. Germline V gene sequence: CDR1 SGHTA, CDR2 FQGTGA. This CDR3 has 16 residues. V shed 5 bases and J 5 bases; nucleotides not matched to a gene: 10. The CDR3 is CASSIPGLGGTGELFF. CDR3 DNA: TGTGCCAGCAGCATTCCGGGACTAGGGGGGACCGGGGAGCTGTTTTTT.

The chain joins TRBV6-4 to TRBJ2-3; no definite D call. V was shortened by 4 bases and J by 6 bases, with 14 bases between the two germline ends. The CDR3 extends over 14 amino acids. From germline, CDR1 is MRHNA and CDR2 SNTAGT. The CDR3 here is CASSVDVAADTQYF. The DNA of the CDR3 is TGTGCCAGCAGTGTAGACGTTGCGGCCGATACGCAGTATTTT.

J is TRBJ2-7 and V is TRBV5-4; a weak D match, TRBD2 (6 bases). The germline gives CDR1 SGHNT, CDR2 YYREEE (reference sequence). The CDR3 is made up of 13 amino acids. The V end was cut by 2 bases, the J end by 3 bases, with 9 bases between. In DNA, the CDR3 is TGTGCCAGCAGCTTCGGCGGGAACTACGAGCAGTACTTC. It encodes CASSFGGNYEQYF.

The chain employs TRBV5-6 and TRBJ1-1; 9 bases align to TRBD1. Germline lookup yields CDR1 SGHDT and CDR2 YYEEEE. CDR3 length: 14 residues. V trimming: 5 bases; J trimming: 3 bases; junction bases outside the gene matches: 5. Here the CDR3 DNA reads TGTGCCAGCAGTCTCTGGGACAGGGACACTGAAGCTTTCTTT. It is translated as CASSLWDRDTEAFF.

Note on this clone: This sample also contains other DNA sequences that code for the same CDR3. The rearrangement links TRBV7-9 to TRBJ1-5, with 7 bases fitting TRBD1. Germline values: CDR1 SEHNR, CDR2 FQNEAQ (reference sequence). Germline trimming cut 3 bases from V and 7 bases from J; bases unmatched to any gene: 3. The CDR3 consists of 13 residues. In DNA form, the CDR3 reads TGTGCCAGCAGCTTGACAGGGCCCCAGCCCCAGCATTTT. Its translation: CASSLTGPQPQHF.

This chain uses TRBV23-1 with TRBJ2-4; 9 bases fit TRBD1. TRBV23-1 is annotated as an ORF whose role is uncertain. The V segment lost 4 bases and the J segment 2 bases; nucleotides outside the gene matches: 9. The CDR3 is made up of 17 amino acids. The CDR3 coding sequence is TGCGCCAGCAGTCCCACTACAGGGGGCGCCCCCAAAAACATTCAGTACTTC. Encoded protein: CASSPTTGGAPKNIQYF.

The gene calls are TRBV7-3 and TRBJ2-1, with D possibly being TRBD2 (6 bases). The CDR3 sequence is 15 residues long. Germline V lookup: CDR1 SGHTA, CDR2 FQGTGA. V lost 2 bases and J lost 2, with 10 bases in between. CDR3 bases: TGTGCCAGCAGCTTAGGGGCGGGACCCTACAATGAGCAGTTCTTC. This codes for CASSLGAGPYNEQFF. Drawing the rest from reference TRBV7-3 and TRBJ2-1, the complete variable domain is GAGVSQTPSNKVTEKGKYVELRCDPISGHTALYWYRQSLGQGPEFLIYFQGTGAADDSGLPNDRFFAVRPEGSVSTLKIQRTERGDSAVYLCASSLGAGPYNEQFFGPGTRLTVL.

CDR3 coding DNA: TGTGCCAGCAGCGCACCCCGGATTAGCGGCCCCCCTGGTGAGCAGTTCTTC. It specifies CASSAPRISGPPGEQFF. V is TRBV9 and J is TRBJ2-1; TRBD2 is a possible D gene (6 bases). The CDR3 is 17 amino acids. Germline assignment: CDR1 SGDLS and CDR2 YYNGEE. The V gene lost 3 bases and the J gene lost 9 bases, with 25 bases spanning the gap. The whole variable domain, filled in from reference TRBV9 and TRBJ2-1, reads DSGVTQTPKHLITATGQRVTLRCSPRSGDLSVYWYQQSLDQGLQFLIQYYNGEERAKGNILERFSAQQFPDLHSELNLSSLELGDSALYFCASSAPRISGPPGEQFFGPGTRLTVL.

The chain combines TRBV5-4 with TRBJ2-1, with 9 nucleotides matching TRBD2. The CDR3 is made up of 15 amino acids. Germline assignment: CDR1 SGHNT and CDR2 YYREEE (reference sequence). V shed 4 bases, J shed 3 bases, and the junction held 5 bases outside the gene matches. The CDR3 DNA reads as TGTGCCAGCAGCCGGACTAGCGACGACTACAATGAGCAGTTCTTC. Translated, it gives CASSRTSDDYNEQFF.

The CDR3, as DNA: TGTGCCATCAGTGAGTCGACAGTTAGCAATCAGCCCCAGCATTTT. This gives the protein CAISESTVSNQPQHF. The chain links TRBV10-3 to TRBJ1-5, with TRBD1 as a possible D gene (5 bases). V lost 0 bases and J 0 bases, leaving 6 bases between the germline ends. This CDR3 contains 15 residues. Germline-derived CDR1 and CDR2 are ENHRY and SYGVKD.

This CDR3 is CATSLGEDTEAFF. CDR3 in DNA: TGTGCCACCTCCTTAGGGGAAGACACTGAAGCTTTCTTT. The chain couples TRBV10-3 to TRBJ1-1; D perhaps matches TRBD1 (5 bases). V lost 10 bases, J lost 3 bases, and 15 bases lay in between. Germline values: CDR1 ENHRY, CDR2 SYGVKD. The CDR3 totals 13 residues.

This chain links TRBV7-9 with TRBJ2-7, with 11 bases that match TRBD1. In germline, CDR1 is SEHNR, CDR2 FQNEAQ (reference sequence). This CDR3 has 15 amino acids. V gave up 3 bases and J gave up 5 bases; unmatched junction bases: 6. CDR3 coding DNA: TGTGCCAGCAGCTTTTGGGGGACAGGGGGTAACGAGCAGTACTTC. It translates to CASSFWGTGGNEQYF.

This chain connects TRBV5-6 to TRBJ1-1, with TRBD1 as a possible D gene (6 bases). Per germline, CDR1 SGHDT and CDR2 YYEEEE. V lost 0 bases and J 3 bases, leaving 9 bases between the germline ends. CDR3 length equals 14 residues. The CDR3 DNA reads TGTGCCAGCAGCTTGGGACAGGAACACACTGAAGCTTTCTTT. Its translation is CASSLGQEHTEAFF.

V and J are TRBV5-1 and TRBJ1-1, with D perhaps TRBD1 (6 bases). The CDR3 is made up of 13 amino acids. With 4 bases removed from V and 5 bases from J, the gap between germline ends came to 12 bases. Germline V lookup: CDR1 SGHRS, CDR2 YFSETQ. CDR3 nucleotide sequence: TGCGCCAGCAGCGAACAGGGTAGTACTGAAGCTTTCTTT. Translating gives CASSEQGSTEAFF.

CDR3 protein: CASSVNQVGTEAFF. The CDR3 coding sequence is TGTGCCAGCAGCGTCAATCAGGTTGGCACTGAAGCTTTCTTT. The rearrangement uses TRBV7-2 and TRBJ1-1; D unresolved. This CDR3 spans 14 amino acids. V was pared by 5 bases and J by 4 bases, with 14 bases between. Germline V gene data show CDR1 as SGHTA and CDR2 as FQGNSA.